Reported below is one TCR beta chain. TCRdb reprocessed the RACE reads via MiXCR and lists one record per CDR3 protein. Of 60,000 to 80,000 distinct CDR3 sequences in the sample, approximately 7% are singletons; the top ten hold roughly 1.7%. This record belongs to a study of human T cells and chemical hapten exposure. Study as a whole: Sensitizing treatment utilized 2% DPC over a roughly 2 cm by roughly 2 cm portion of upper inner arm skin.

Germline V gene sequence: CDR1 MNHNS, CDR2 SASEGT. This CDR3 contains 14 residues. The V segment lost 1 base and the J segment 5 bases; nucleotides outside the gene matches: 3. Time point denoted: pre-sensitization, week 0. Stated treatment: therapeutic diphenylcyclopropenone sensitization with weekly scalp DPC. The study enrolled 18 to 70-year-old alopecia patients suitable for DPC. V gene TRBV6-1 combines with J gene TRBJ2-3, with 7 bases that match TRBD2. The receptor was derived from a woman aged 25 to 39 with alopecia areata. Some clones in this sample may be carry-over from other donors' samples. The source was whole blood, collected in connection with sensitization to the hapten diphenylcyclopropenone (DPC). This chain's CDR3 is CASSEGSGLDTQYF. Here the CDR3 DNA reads TGTGCCAGCAGTGAAGGTAGCGGGTTAGATACGCAGTATTTT.